This T cell receptor (beta chain) stems from a study of CD8+ T cells in alopecia areata. Background on the study: Each of the treated patients was given oral tofacitinib, 5 to 10 mg twice daily, for moderate-to-severe alopecia areata.

Deletions cut 2 bases from V and 8 bases from J, with 21 bases between. Germline CDR1 SQVTM, CDR2 ANQGSEA. CDR3 size: 15 residues. TCR sequencing used cDNA made by reverse transcription of extracted RNA. This table comes from immunoSEQ multiplex PCR, and its TCRdb copy is limited to in-frame clones, with some not included. The repertoire includes 140,000 to 150,000 clones, around 87% of them detected once, and over 12% sits in the top ten. The sequence came from a human donor with alopecia areata. V gene TRBV29-1 combines with J gene TRBJ1-2, with TRBD1 as a possible D gene (5 bases). The material was CD8+ T cells sorted from blood, obtained at week 0. CDR3 protein: CSVERTPQGSGGYTF. CDR3 nucleotide sequence: TGCAGCGTTGAAAGAACCCCTCAGGGTTCGGGGGGCTACACCTTC. The variable domain in full, completed from reference TRBV29-1 and TRBJ1-2, reads SAVISQKPSRDICQRGTSLTIQCQVDSQVTMMFWYRQQPGQSLTLIATANQGSEATYESGFVIDKFPISRPNLTFSTLTVSNMSPEDSSIYLCSVERTPQGSGGYTFGSGTRLTVV.